This TCR beta chain was sequenced in a study of cytomegalovirus exposure and HLA in healthy donors. Study observations and caveats: CMV serostatus was the only immune exposure information that was available. Later genetic work tied a missense DCLRE1C variant to beta-chain V and J trimming.

As concerns this clone: What it binds is unknown.

60 Vbeta and 13 Jbeta primers were used in PCR. Only in-frame clones appear in the TCRdb table, and some are missing; sequencing was by immunoSEQ multiplex PCR. The sample shows under 200,000 clones, about 86% of them seen only once. This CDR3 has 14 amino acids. Looked up from germline, CDR1 is SGHKS and CDR2 is YYEKEE (reference sequence). The junction had 7 bases not matched to a gene; V was cut back by 4 bases and J by 3 bases. Sequencing input: PBMCs. The receptor comes from a woman aged 18 to 35 in good health and CMV-seronegative. The chain couples TRBV5-5 to TRBJ2-7, with 7 bases lining up with TRBD2. Here the CDR3 DNA reads TGTGCCAGCAGCCCCTCCGGGGGGATCTACGAGCAGTACTTC. Its translation: CASSPSGGIYEQYF.